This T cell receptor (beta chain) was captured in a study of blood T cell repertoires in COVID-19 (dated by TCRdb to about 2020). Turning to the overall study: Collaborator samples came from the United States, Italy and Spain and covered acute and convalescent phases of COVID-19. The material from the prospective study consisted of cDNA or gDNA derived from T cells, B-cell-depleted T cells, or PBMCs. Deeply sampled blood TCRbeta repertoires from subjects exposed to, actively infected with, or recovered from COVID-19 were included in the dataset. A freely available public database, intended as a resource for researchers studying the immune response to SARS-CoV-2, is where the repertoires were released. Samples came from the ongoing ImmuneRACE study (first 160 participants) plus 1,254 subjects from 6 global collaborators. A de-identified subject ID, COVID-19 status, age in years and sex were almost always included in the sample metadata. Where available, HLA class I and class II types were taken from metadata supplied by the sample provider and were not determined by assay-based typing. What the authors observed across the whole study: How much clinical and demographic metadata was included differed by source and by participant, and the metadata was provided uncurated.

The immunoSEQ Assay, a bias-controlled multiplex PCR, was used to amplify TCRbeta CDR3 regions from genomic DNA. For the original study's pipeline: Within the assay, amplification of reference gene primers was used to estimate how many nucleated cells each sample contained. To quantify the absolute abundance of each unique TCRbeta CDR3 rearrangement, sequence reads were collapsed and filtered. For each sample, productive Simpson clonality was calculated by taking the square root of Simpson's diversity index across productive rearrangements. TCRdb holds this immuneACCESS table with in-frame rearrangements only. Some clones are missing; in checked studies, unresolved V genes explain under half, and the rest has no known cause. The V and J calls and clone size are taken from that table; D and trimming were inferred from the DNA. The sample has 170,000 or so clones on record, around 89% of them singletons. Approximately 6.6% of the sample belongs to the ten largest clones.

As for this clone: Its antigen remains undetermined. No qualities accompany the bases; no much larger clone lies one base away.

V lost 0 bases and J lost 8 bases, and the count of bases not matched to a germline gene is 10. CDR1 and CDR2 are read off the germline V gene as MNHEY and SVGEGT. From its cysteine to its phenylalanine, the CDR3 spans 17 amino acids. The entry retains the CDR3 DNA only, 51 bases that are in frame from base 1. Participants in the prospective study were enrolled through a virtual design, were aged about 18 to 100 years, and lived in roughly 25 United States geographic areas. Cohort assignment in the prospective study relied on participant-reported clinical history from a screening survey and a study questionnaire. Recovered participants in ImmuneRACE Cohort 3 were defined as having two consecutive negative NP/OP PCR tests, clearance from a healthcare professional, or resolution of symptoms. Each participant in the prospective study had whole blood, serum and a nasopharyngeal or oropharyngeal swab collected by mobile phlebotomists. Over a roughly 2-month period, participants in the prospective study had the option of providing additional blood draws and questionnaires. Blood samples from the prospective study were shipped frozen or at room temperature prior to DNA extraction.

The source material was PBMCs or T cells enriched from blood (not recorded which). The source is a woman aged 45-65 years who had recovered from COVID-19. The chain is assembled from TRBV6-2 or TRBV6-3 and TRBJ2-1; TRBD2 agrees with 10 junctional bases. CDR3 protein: CASSYSSEERGGHEQFF. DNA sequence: TGTGCCAGCAGTTACTCGAGTGAGGAGCGGGGGGGTCATGAGCAGTTCTTC.